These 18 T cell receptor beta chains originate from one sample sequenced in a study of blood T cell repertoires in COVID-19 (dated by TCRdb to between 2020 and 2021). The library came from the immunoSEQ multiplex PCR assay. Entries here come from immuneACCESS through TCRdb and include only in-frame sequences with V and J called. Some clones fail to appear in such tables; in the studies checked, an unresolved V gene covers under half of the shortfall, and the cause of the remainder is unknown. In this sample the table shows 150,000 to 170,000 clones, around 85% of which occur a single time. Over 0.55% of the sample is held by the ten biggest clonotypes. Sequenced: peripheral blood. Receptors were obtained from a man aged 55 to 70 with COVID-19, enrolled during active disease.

For the CDR3, the DNA is TGTGCCAGCAGTTACCGGGAGAGGGGCAACTATGGCTACACCTTC. Amino acid sequence: CASSYRERGNYGYTF. The V call is TRBV6-2 or TRBV6-3, the J call TRBJ1-2; the D gene is possibly TRBD1 (5 bases). The CDR3 runs 15 residues. Deletions cut 2 bases from V and 2 bases from J, with 12 bases between. Germline V gene lookup returns CDR1 MNHEY and CDR2 SVGEGT.

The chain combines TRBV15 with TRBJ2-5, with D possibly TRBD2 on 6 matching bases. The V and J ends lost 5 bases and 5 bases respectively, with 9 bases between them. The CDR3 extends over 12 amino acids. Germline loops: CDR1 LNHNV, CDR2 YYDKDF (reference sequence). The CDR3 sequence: CATSAGYETQYF. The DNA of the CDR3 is TGTGCCACCAGCGCGGGGTACGAGACCCAGTACTTC.

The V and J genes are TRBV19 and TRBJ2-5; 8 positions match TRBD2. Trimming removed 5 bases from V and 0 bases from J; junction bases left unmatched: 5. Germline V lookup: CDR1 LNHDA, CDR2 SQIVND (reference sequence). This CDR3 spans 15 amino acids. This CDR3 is CASSSGGANQETQYF. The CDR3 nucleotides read TGTGCCAGTAGTTCCGGGGGGGCTAACCAAGAGACCCAGTACTTC.

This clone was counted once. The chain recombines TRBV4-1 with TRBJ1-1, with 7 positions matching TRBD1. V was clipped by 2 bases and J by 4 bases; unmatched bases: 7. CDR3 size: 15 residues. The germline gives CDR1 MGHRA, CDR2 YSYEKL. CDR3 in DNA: TGCGCCAGCAGCCAACGTACAGGGGCGGGCACTGAAGCTTTCTTT. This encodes CASSQRTGAGTEAFF.

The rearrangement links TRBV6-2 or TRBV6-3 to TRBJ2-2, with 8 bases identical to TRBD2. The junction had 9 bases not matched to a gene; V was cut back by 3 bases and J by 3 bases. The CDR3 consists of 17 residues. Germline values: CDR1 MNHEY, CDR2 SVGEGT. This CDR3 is CASSYLFGGADTGELFF. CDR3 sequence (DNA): TGTGCCAGCAGTTATCTATTCGGGGGGGCGGACACCGGGGAGCTGTTTTTT.

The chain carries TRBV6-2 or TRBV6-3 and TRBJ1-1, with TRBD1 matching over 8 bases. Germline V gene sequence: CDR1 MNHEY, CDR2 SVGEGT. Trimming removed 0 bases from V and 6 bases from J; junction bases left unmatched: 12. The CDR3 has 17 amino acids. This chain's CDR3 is CASSYSRTGSSLAEAFF. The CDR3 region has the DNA TGTGCCAGCAGTTACTCCCGGACAGGGTCAAGCCTCGCTGAAGCTTTCTTT.

The CDR3 DNA reads as TGTGCCAGCAGCTTAACCCAGGGAGGTCCTGGAAACACCATATATTTT. It specifies CASSLTQGGPGNTIYF. The gene calls are TRBV7-9 and TRBJ1-3, with D possibly matching TRBD1 (5 bases). Trimming removed 2 bases at V and 2 bases at J, with 13 bases between. The CDR3 loop spans 16 amino acids. The germline V gene has CDR1 SEHNR and CDR2 FQNEAQ (reference sequence).

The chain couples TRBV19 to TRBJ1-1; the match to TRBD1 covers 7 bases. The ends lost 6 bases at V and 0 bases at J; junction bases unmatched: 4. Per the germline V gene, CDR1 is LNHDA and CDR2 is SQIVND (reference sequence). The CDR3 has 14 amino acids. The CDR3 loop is CASSPGQLNTEAFF. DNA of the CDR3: TGTGCCAGTAGCCCGGGACAGTTGAACACTGAAGCTTTCTTT.

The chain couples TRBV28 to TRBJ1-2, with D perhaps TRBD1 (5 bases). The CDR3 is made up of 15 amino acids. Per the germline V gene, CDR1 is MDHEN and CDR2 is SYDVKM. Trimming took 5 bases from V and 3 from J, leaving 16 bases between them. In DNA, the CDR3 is TGTGCCAGCAGTCCACCCCAGGGTAGTCACTATGGCTACACCTTC. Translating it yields CASSPPQGSHYGYTF.

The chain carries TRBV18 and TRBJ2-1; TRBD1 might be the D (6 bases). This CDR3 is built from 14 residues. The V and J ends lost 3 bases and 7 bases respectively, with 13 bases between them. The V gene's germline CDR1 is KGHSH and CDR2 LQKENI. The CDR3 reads CASSPIGQGNEQFF. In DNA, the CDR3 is TGTGCCAGCTCACCGATTGGGCAGGGGAATGAGCAGTTCTTC.

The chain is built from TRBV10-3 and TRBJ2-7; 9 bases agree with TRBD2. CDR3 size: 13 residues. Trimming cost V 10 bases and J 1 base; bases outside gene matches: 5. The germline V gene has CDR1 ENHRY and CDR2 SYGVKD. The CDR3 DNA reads TGTGCCAGTAGCGGGGGCCCTTCCTACGAGCAGTACTTC. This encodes CASSGGPSYEQYF.

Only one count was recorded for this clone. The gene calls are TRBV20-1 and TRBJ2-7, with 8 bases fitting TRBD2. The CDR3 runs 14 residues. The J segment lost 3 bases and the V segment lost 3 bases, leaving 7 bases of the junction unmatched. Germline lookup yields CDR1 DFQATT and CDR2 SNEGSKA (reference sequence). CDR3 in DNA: TGCAGTGCTAGTGGAGCGGGAGTCAACTACGAGCAGTACTTC. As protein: CSASGAGVNYEQYF.

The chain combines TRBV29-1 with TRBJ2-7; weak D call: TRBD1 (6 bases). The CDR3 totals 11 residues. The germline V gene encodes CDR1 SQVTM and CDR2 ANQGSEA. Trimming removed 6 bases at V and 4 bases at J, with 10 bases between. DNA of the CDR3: TGCAGCGTCGCAACAGGGTACGAGCAGTACTTC. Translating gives CSVATGYEQYF.

The CDR3 bases are TGTGCCAGCTCACCAGACATGAACACTGAAGCTTTCTTT. Residues: CASSPDMNTEAFF. The chain couples TRBV18 to TRBJ1-1; the D is unclear. The CDR3 has 13 amino acids. The V gene lost 2 bases and the J gene lost 0 bases, with 4 bases spanning the gap. Germline V lookup: CDR1 KGHSH, CDR2 LQKENI.

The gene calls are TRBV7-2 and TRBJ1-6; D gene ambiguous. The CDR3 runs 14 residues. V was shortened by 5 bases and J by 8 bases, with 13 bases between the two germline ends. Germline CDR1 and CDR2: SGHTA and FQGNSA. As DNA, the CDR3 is TGTGCCAGCAGCCCAGGCCACCAACATTCACCCCTCCACTTT. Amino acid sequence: CASSPGHQHSPLHF.

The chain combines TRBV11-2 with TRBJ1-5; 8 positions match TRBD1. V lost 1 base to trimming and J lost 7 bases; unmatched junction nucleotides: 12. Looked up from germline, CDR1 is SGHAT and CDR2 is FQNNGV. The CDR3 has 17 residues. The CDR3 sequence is CASSLGSRGRPMQPQHF. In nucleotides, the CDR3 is TGTGCCAGCAGCTTAGGGAGCAGGGGGCGGCCAATGCAGCCCCAGCATTTT.

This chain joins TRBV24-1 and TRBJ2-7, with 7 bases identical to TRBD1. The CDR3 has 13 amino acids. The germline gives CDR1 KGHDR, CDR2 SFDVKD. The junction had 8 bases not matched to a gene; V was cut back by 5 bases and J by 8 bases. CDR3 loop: CATSVGDSPQQYF. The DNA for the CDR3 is TGTGCCACCAGTGTTGGGGACAGCCCCCAGCAGTACTTC.

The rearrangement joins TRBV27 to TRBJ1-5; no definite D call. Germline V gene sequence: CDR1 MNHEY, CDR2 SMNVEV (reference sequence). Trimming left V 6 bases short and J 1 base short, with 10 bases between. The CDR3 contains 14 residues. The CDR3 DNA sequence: TGTGCCAGCAGCCGCCGACAAAGCAATCAGCCCCAGCATTTT. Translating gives CASSRRQSNQPQHF.